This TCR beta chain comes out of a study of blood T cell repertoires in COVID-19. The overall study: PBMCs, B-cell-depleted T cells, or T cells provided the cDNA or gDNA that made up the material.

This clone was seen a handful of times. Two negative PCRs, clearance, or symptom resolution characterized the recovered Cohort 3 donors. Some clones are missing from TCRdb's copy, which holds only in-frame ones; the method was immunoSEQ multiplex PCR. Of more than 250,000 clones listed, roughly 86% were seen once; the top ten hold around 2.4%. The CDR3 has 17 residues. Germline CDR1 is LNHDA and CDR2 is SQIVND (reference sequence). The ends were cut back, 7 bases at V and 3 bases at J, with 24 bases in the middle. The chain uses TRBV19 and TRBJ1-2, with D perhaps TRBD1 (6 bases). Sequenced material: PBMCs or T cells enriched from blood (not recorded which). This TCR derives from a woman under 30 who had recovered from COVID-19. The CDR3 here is CASIDGTRDKGDYGYTF. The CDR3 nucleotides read TGTGCCAGTATAGATGGTACGAGGGACAAAGGAGACTATGGCTACACCTTC.